The 29 T cell receptor beta chains below were found in one sample sequenced in a study of identifying expanded T cells in peripheral blood. Repertoires were generated with immunoSEQ multiplex PCR, while TCRdb's copy carries only in-frame clones and drops some. The sample shows under 150,000 clones, roughly 90% of them seen only once. The sequenced sample was blood. These receptors came from a person aged 18 to 75 in good health.

The chain recombines TRBV2 with TRBJ2-1; 7 bases map to TRBD1. V trimming: 3 bases; J trimming: 8 bases; junction bases outside the gene matches: 1. Germline CDR1 is SNHLY and CDR2 is FYNNEI. The CDR3 is 12 amino acids. Here the CDR3 reads CASSDTGDEQFF. The CDR3 region has the DNA TGTGCCAGCAGTGATACAGGGGATGAGCAGTTCTTC.

The rearrangement uses TRBV11-3 and TRBJ2-1; D may be TRBD1 (6 bases). V shed 5 bases and J shed 7 bases, with 12 bases lying between them. The CDR3 has 13 amino acids. Looked up from germline, CDR1 is SGHNT and CDR2 is YENEEA. The CDR3 coding sequence is TGTGCCAGCAGCATCGGACAGATTAATGAGCAGTTCTTC. This codes for CASSIGQINEQFF.

The rearrangement uses TRBV28 and TRBJ1-4, with 7 nucleotides matching TRBD1. The CDR3 contains 15 residues. Trimming took 5 bases from V and 9 from J; bases not matched to a gene: 12. Germline-derived CDR1 and CDR2 are MDHEN and SYDVKM. This CDR3 reads CASSLTGEGPKKLFF. DNA of the CDR3: TGTGCCAGCAGTCTAACAGGGGAAGGTCCCAAAAAACTGTTTTTT.

The J gene is TRBJ2-3, the V gene TRBV2; D might be TRBD1 (5 bases). In germline, CDR1 is SNHLY, CDR2 FYNNEI. V gave up 2 bases and J gave up 2 bases, with 8 bases separating them. The CDR3 length is 14 residues. The DNA for the CDR3 is TGTGCCAGCAGTGAATACAGGAACACAGATACGCAGTATTTT. Protein sequence: CASSEYRNTDTQYF. Drawing the rest from reference TRBV2 and TRBJ2-3, the complete variable domain is EPEVTQTPSHQVTQMGQEVILRCVPISNHLYFYWYRQILGQKVEFLVSFYNNEISEKSEIFDDQFSVERPDGSNFTLKIRSTKLEDSAMYFCASSEYRNTDTQYFGPGTRLTVL.

The rearrangement links TRBV7-9 to TRBJ1-3, with D unresolved. From germline, CDR1 is SEHNR and CDR2 FQNEAQ (reference sequence). The length of the CDR3 is 14 residues. Deletions cut 5 bases from V and 8 bases from J, with 16 bases between. Here the CDR3 DNA reads TGTGCCAGCAGCCCCTCTAGTACGGGAGACACCATATATTTT. It codes for CASSPSSTGDTIYF.

This chain joins TRBV10-3 and TRBJ2-7; 10 positions agree with TRBD1. Trimming took 10 bases from V and 4 from J; bases not matched to a gene: 16. CDR3 length: 16 amino acids. Germline lookup yields CDR1 ENHRY and CDR2 SYGVKD. In DNA, the CDR3 is TGTGCCACCCAAATACCGGGACAGGGGATAGCTTACGAGCAGTACTTC. This codes for CATQIPGQGIAYEQYF.

The chain links TRBV7-3 to TRBJ2-3; D is unclear. Trimming took off 1 base at V and 2 bases at J, with 4 bases between the two ends. Looked up from germline, CDR1 is SGHTA and CDR2 is FQGTGA. The CDR3 is 13 amino acids. CDR3 coding DNA: TGTGCCAGCAGCTTAATAGCCACAGATACGCAGTATTTT. Translated, it gives CASSLIATDTQYF.

Regarding this clone: The junction does not match germline at one end; this may be a read error. The chain joins TRBV5-4 to TRBJ1-6; a possible D gene is TRBD1 (6 bases). The CDR3 consists of 15 residues. Germline V lookup: CDR1 SGHNT, CDR2 YYREEE (reference sequence). The CDR3: CASSQEFRGDSPLHF. The DNA of the CDR3 is TGCGCCAGCAGCCAAGAATTCAGGGGAGATTCACCCCTCCACTTT. The full variable domain, with the rest looked up from reference TRBV5-4 and TRBJ1-6, is ETGVTQSPTHLIKTRGQQVTLRCSSQSGHNTVSWYQQALGQGPQFIFQYYREEENGRGNFPPRFSGLQFPNYSSELNVNALELDDSALYLCASSQEFRGDSPLHFGNGTRLTVT.

The CDR3 loop is CASSQEATLQETQYF. CDR3 coding DNA: TGTGCCAGCAGCCAAGAGGCGACTCTGCAAGAGACCCAGTACTTC. This chain links TRBV4-2 with TRBJ2-5; no clear D. V was shortened by 0 bases and J by 2 bases, with 10 bases between the two germline ends. This CDR3 is built from 15 residues. Germline lookup yields CDR1 LGHNA and CDR2 YNFKEQ.

This chain links TRBV6-1 with TRBJ1-2; D gene uncertain. V was trimmed by 3 bases and J by 4 bases, leaving 12 bases between them. In germline, CDR1 is MNHNS, CDR2 SASEGT. The CDR3 spans 14 residues. Written as DNA, the CDR3 is TGTGCCAGCAGTGAGCCGCGTGGGCTCTATGGCTACACCTTC. Translation gives CASSEPRGLYGYTF.

The V gene is TRBV4-3, the J gene TRBJ2-7; TRBD2 might be the D (6 bases). This CDR3 is built from 15 residues. V lost 1 base to trimming and J lost 4 bases, with 14 bases between them. Germline V CDR1 and CDR2: LGHNA, YSLEER. The CDR3 sequence is CASSQVIGRGYEQYF. In nucleotides, the CDR3 is TGCGCCAGCAGCCAAGTCATCGGGAGAGGGTACGAGCAGTACTTC.

This chain joins TRBV2 and TRBJ1-1, with TRBD1 as a possible D gene (5 bases). V lost 4 bases to trimming and J lost 6 bases, with 9 bases between them. CDR1 SNHLY and CDR2 FYNNEI come from the germline V gene. CDR3 size: 12 residues. CDR3 bases: TGTGCCAGCAGTGTGGGGGGAGCTGAAGCTTTCTTT. The encoded protein is CASSVGGAEAFF.

The chain carries TRBV5-4 and TRBJ2-7; 8 nucleotides match TRBD2. The CDR3 loop spans 15 amino acids. The ends lost 0 bases at V and 1 base at J; junction bases unmatched: 3. Germline CDR1 reads SGHNT; CDR2 reads YYREEE (reference sequence). CDR3 coding DNA: TGTGCCAGCAGCTTGGCGGGAGGGAGGTCCTACGAGCAGTACTTC. Protein product: CASSLAGGRSYEQYF.

The gene calls are TRBV1 and TRBJ2-2. TRBV1 counts as a pseudogene. CDR3 length equals 17 residues. CDR3 residues: CTSSQDTVVGAPGELFF. In DNA form, the CDR3 reads TGCACCAGCAGCCAAGATACGGTGGTGGGTGCGCCCGGGGAGCTGTTTTTT.

The chain is built from TRBV28 and TRBJ2-1; possibly TRBD1 for D (6 bases). V lost 5 bases and J lost 10, with 9 bases in between. CDR3 size: 11 residues. The germline V gene has CDR1 MDHEN and CDR2 SYDVKM. CDR3 loop: CASSIDREQFF. The CDR3, as DNA: TGTGCCAGCAGTATCGACAGGGAGCAGTTCTTC.

This clone was detected only once. The chain links TRBV5-1 to TRBJ2-5, with D unresolved. The germline V and J ends were trimmed by 2 bases and 0 bases, with 5 bases remaining between them. Germline CDR1 reads SGHRS; CDR2 reads YFSETQ. The CDR3 runs 13 residues. The CDR3 DNA reads TGCGCCAGCAGCTTAGTGTACCAAGAGACCCAGTACTTC. This encodes CASSLVYQETQYF.

The J gene is TRBJ2-3, the V gene TRBV5-1; D is unclear. The germline V and J ends were trimmed by 0 bases and 1 base, with 9 bases remaining between them. The CDR3 runs to 15 residues. CDR1 and CDR2 (germline): SGHRS, YFSETQ. The CDR3 DNA sequence: TGCGCCAGCAGCTTGGAGGTCCAGCGCACAGATACGCAGTATTTT. Its protein product is CASSLEVQRTDTQYF.

This sequence joins TRBV25-1 and TRBJ1-2, with D possibly being TRBD1 (5 bases). Germline CDR1 is MGHDK and CDR2 is SYGVNS. V lost 2 bases, J lost 7 bases, and 8 bases lay in between. This CDR3 region has 12 residues. The CDR3 DNA sequence: TGTGCCAGCAGTGAAGTCGGGGGTGGCTACACCTTC. It is translated as CASSEVGGGYTF.

The V call is TRBV9, the J call TRBJ2-2; TRBD1 aligns across 7 bases. Germline V gene data show CDR1 as SGDLS and CDR2 as YYNGEE. The length of the CDR3 is 16 residues. Unmatched junction bases numbered 11, after V lost 3 bases and J lost 6 bases. In DNA, the CDR3 is TGTGCCAGCAGCGCACCCGGGACAGTAGTCCCCGGGGAGCTGTTTTTT. Amino acids: CASSAPGTVVPGELFF.

This clone was detected once. The chain links TRBV5-4 to TRBJ2-7, with D unresolved. Trimming took off 4 bases at V and 4 bases at J, with 12 bases between the two ends. The CDR3 spans 13 residues. Looked up from germline, CDR1 is SGHNT and CDR2 is YYREEE (reference sequence). This CDR3 reads CASSQLPLYEQYF. CDR3 coding DNA: TGTGCCAGCAGCCAGCTTCCCTTATACGAGCAGTACTTC.

The chain uses TRBV6-5 and TRBJ2-1, with D perhaps TRBD1 or TRBD2 (5 bases each). Germline V CDR1 and CDR2: MNHEY, SVGAGI. The CDR3 is made up of 14 amino acids. V lost 2 bases, J lost 3 bases, and 8 bases lay in between. CDR3 protein: CASSYGTLYNEQFF. The DNA for the CDR3 is TGTGCCAGCAGTTACGGGACGCTCTACAATGAGCAGTTCTTC.

The rearrangement joins TRBV9 to TRBJ2-3, with 7 bases lining up with TRBD2. The CDR3 is 15 residues long. Unmatched junction bases numbered 6, after V lost 3 bases and J lost 2 bases. Germline CDR1 reads SGDLS; CDR2 reads YYNGEE. The CDR3 sequence is CASSASGPNTDTQYF. CDR3 sequence (DNA): TGTGCCAGCAGCGCTAGCGGACCCAACACAGATACGCAGTATTTT.

The rearrangement links TRBV6-1 to TRBJ2-7, with 14 bases fitting TRBD2. The CDR3 length is 16 residues. Germline V gives CDR1 MNHNS, CDR2 SASEGT. V shed 4 bases and J 4 bases; nucleotides not matched to a gene: 6. The CDR3 DNA sequence: TGTGCCAGCAGTGCTGGGACTAGCGGGGGCGGTTACGAGCAGTACTTC. It translates to CASSAGTSGGGYEQYF.

Concerning this clone itself: This same CDR3 is encoded by further DNA sequences in the sample. The rearrangement joins TRBV7-2 to TRBJ1-2; the match to TRBD1 covers 7 bases. Germline trimming cut 1 base from V and 5 bases from J; bases unmatched to any gene: 4. The CDR3 length is 14 residues. Germline V gene sequence: CDR1 SGHTA, CDR2 FQGNSA. CDR3 coding DNA: TGTGCCAGCAGCTTAGATCCAGGGGGATATGGCTACACCTTC. It encodes CASSLDPGGYGYTF.

A note on this clone: Other DNA sequences of this sample code for an identical CDR3. The CDR3 here is CASSLTVGGAGSTEAFF. The CDR3 DNA sequence: TGTGCCAGCAGCTTAACGGTGGGGGGCGCGGGGAGCACTGAAGCTTTCTTT. This chain joins TRBV7-6 and TRBJ1-1; tentative D call: TRBD1 (6 bases). Trimming pared 2 bases from V and 4 bases from J, leaving 20 bases between. The germline gives CDR1 SGHVS, CDR2 FNYEAQ. The CDR3 consists of 17 residues.

The chain is built from TRBV6-5 and TRBJ1-4, with D possibly matching TRBD1 (6 bases). V was trimmed by 4 bases and J by 6 bases, leaving 18 bases between them. This CDR3 contains 16 residues. CDR1 MNHEY and CDR2 SVGAGI come from the germline V gene. The CDR3 spells CASSLKGTPFDEKLFF. CDR3 nucleotide sequence: TGTGCCAGCAGTTTAAAAGGGACACCCTTCGATGAAAAACTGTTTTTT.

The CDR3 spells CASSGDRADTQYF. The CDR3 coding sequence is TGTGCCAGCAGCGGGGACAGGGCCGATACGCAGTATTTT. J is TRBJ2-3 and V is TRBV11-3; 9 bases fit TRBD1. The CDR3 is 13 amino acids. With 5 bases clipped from V and 6 bases from J, the junction kept 3 bases outside the gene matches. CDR1 SGHNT and CDR2 YENEEA come from the germline V gene.

This clone was detected a few times. The rearrangement joins TRBV13 to TRBJ1-2; weak D call: TRBD1 (5 bases). V lost 0 bases and J 4 bases, leaving 6 bases between the germline ends. Germline V lookup: CDR1 PRHDT, CDR2 FYEKMQ (reference sequence). The CDR3 has 13 residues. CDR3 in DNA: TGTGCCAGCAGCTTAGGAGGGGTCTATGGCTACACCTTC. It specifies CASSLGGVYGYTF.

The V call is TRBV2, the J call TRBJ2-2; D call uncertain. Germline V gene sequence: CDR1 SNHLY, CDR2 FYNNEI. The CDR3 totals 14 residues. Trimming removed 3 bases from V and 0 bases from J, with 5 bases in between. This CDR3 is CASSDSSNTGELFF. CDR3 nucleotides: TGTGCCAGCAGTGACAGTTCGAACACCGGGGAGCTGTTTTTT.